These 14 T cell receptor beta chains came from one sample sequenced in a study of cytomegalovirus exposure and HLA in healthy donors. Primers: 60 Vbeta forward and 13 Jbeta reverse. Sequenced by immunoSEQ multiplex PCR; TCRdb stores in-frame clones only, minus some. The table has roughly 110,000 clones, roughly 70% seen once. The sequenced sample consisted of PBMCs. These receptors originate from a woman in her 40s in good health and CMV-seropositive.

V and J are TRBV7-2 and TRBJ2-5; the match to TRBD2 covers 7 bases. Germline CDR1 is SGHTA and CDR2 is FQGNSA. V shed 4 bases, J shed 5 bases, and the junction held 10 bases outside the gene matches. CDR3 length: 15 residues. The CDR3 nucleotides read TGTGCCAGCAGCTCCCAACCGGGAGGCAGGGAGACCCAGTACTTC. This sequence encodes CASSSQPGGRETQYF.

The sample holds a few counts of this clone. The CDR3 DNA reads as TGTGCCAGCAGCTTAGTATGGACAGGGGGGGATAGTGGCAATCAGCCCCAGCATTTT. As protein: CASSLVWTGGDSGNQPQHF. V usage is TRBV7-8 and J usage is TRBJ1-5; 10 nucleotides match TRBD1. V trimming: 1 base; J trimming: 2 bases; junction bases outside the gene matches: 11. Germline V gives CDR1 SGHVS, CDR2 FQNEAQ. The CDR3 totals 19 residues.

In this sample, this clone turned up a few times. DNA for the CDR3: TGTGCCAGCAGCCAAGAACTAGCGGGAGAGACCCAGTACTTC. Protein product: CASSQELAGETQYF. The chain recombines TRBV4-2 with TRBJ2-5, with 9 bases aligning to TRBD2. Germline V gives CDR1 LGHNA, CDR2 YNFKEQ. The CDR3 covers 14 residues. Losses at the gene ends were 0 bases for V and 4 bases for J; bases not matched to a gene: 0.

The chain links TRBV28 to TRBJ2-7, with 12 bases that match TRBD2. Germline assignment: CDR1 MDHEN and CDR2 SYDVKM. V was clipped by 6 bases and J by 6 bases; unmatched bases: 6. The CDR3 spans 14 residues. The CDR3 region is CASRPSGGAGEQYF. Here the CDR3 DNA reads TGTGCCAGCAGACCTAGCGGGGGGGCGGGCGAGCAGTACTTC.

V usage is TRBV6-1 and J usage is TRBJ1-2; tentatively, D is TRBD1 (5 bases). Trimming shortened V by 2 bases and J by 6 bases, and 10 bases separated the two germline ends. Germline V gives CDR1 MNHNS, CDR2 SASEGT. This CDR3 has 13 residues. CDR3 protein: CASSENIRDGYTF. In DNA form, the CDR3 reads TGTGCCAGCAGTGAAAATATCAGGGATGGCTACACCTTC.

The chain combines TRBV29-1 with TRBJ2-5; 7 bases map to TRBD1. CDR1 SQVTM and CDR2 ANQGSEA come from the germline V gene. The CDR3 contains 14 residues. V lost 0 bases and J lost 7; bases outside the gene matches: 8. The CDR3 spells CSVEDGTGAGTQYF. The CDR3 DNA reads as TGCAGCGTTGAAGACGGAACAGGGGCGGGGACCCAGTACTTC.

This clone was counted between two and nine times. The J gene is TRBJ2-7, the V gene TRBV29-1, with 11 bases fitting TRBD1. Per germline, CDR1 SQVTM and CDR2 ANQGSEA. V shed 5 bases and J 2 bases; nucleotides not matched to a gene: 8. This CDR3 has 15 amino acids. The CDR3 DNA reads as TGCAGCGTTACCGGGGCGGGACAGGGGGCCTACGAGCAGTACTTC. Its translation: CSVTGAGQGAYEQYF.

The rearrangement uses TRBV6-5 and TRBJ1-1; D might be TRBD1 (5 bases). The CDR3 is 14 amino acids. Germline CDR1 reads MNHEY; CDR2 reads SVGAGI. The germline V and J ends were trimmed by 5 bases and 4 bases, with 14 bases remaining between them. CDR3: CASSKGVLGTEAFF. As DNA, the CDR3 is TGTGCCAGCAGTAAAGGGGTCTTGGGCACTGAAGCTTTCTTT.

This chain connects TRBV2 to TRBJ2-7; unclear D gene. The CDR3 is 14 residues long. Germline assignment: CDR1 SNHLY and CDR2 FYNNEI. Trimming took off 0 bases at V and 12 bases at J, with 18 bases between the two ends. Here the CDR3 reads CASSEARDFVRRYF. CDR3 nucleotide sequence: TGTGCCAGCAGTGAAGCGCGTGACTTCGTACGTCGGTACTTC.

V gene TRBV6-1 combines with J gene TRBJ2-1; 9 bases fit TRBD2. The CDR3 has 13 amino acids. V lost 7 bases to trimming and J lost 7 bases; unmatched junction nucleotides: 5. Germline values: CDR1 MNHNS, CDR2 SASEGT. CDR3 sequence reads: CASTAGGLNEQFF. CDR3 bases: TGTGCCAGCACAGCGGGGGGCCTAAATGAGCAGTTCTTC.

The rearrangement uses TRBV6-5 and TRBJ2-5, with D uncertain. Germline values: CDR1 MNHEY, CDR2 SVGAGI. There are 15 residues in the CDR3. V shed 2 bases and J shed 2 bases, with 12 bases lying between them. The CDR3 region has the DNA TGTGCCAGCAGTTACCGTGGGCAGCAACAAGAGACCCAGTACTTC. It yields the protein CASSYRGQQQETQYF.

The chain has TRBV7-9 and TRBJ1-2; D possibly corresponds to TRBD1 (5 bases). Trimming cost V 1 base and J 9 bases, with 18 bases left between them. This CDR3 contains 15 residues. The V gene's germline CDR1 is SEHNR and CDR2 FQNEAQ (reference sequence). The CDR3 here is CASSLGGGRVSSYTF. The CDR3 DNA sequence: TGTGCCAGCAGCTTAGGGGGCGGTAGAGTATCCAGCTACACCTTC. Drawing the rest from reference TRBV7-9 and TRBJ1-2, the complete variable domain is DTGVSQNPRHKITKRGQNVTFRCDPISEHNRLYWYRQTLGQGPEFLTYFQNEAQLEKSRLLSDRFSAERPKGSFSTLEIQRTEQGDSAMYLCASSLGGGRVSSYTFGSGTRLTVV.

This clone is labeled medium-sized. The chain employs TRBV7-8 and TRBJ2-7, with 10 bases aligning to TRBD1. CDR3 length: 15 amino acids. The trim removed 5 bases at V and 8 bases at J, leaving 12 bases unmatched. Germline V lookup: CDR1 SGHVS, CDR2 FQNEAQ. The CDR3 is CASSPLSGTGVKQYF. DNA for the CDR3: TGTGCCAGCAGCCCACTGTCCGGGACAGGGGTTAAGCAGTACTTC. Full variable domain (missing parts from reference TRBV7-8 and TRBJ2-7): GAGVSQSPRYKVAKRGQDVALRCDPISGHVSLFWYQQALGQGPEFLTYFQNEAQLDKSGLPSDRFFAERPEGSVSTLKIQRTQQEDSAVYLCASSPLSGTGVKQYFGPGTRLTVT.

As to this clone: The junction differs from germline at one of its ends, possibly a read error. V and J are TRBV18 and TRBJ2-7, with 7 positions matching TRBD1. Per the germline V gene, CDR1 is KGHSH and CDR2 is LQKENI. The CDR3 has 13 amino acids. CDR3 sequence (DNA): TGTGCCAGCTCACCACCCGAGACAGGGTATTCTTTCTTC. It specifies CASSPPETGYSFF.